The 19 T cell receptor beta chains reported below all come from one sample, sequenced in a study of identical twins. Via MiXCR, TCRdb re-called the 5' RACE reads, giving one row per CDR3 protein. The sample has 450,000 or so distinct CDR3 sequences, about 18% seen once. Sequencing input: naive T cells sorted from blood. These receptor sequences come from a man aged 45-65 years in good health.

The chain couples TRBV7-2 to TRBJ1-1, with TRBD1 as a possible D gene (5 bases). Per germline, CDR1 SGHTA and CDR2 FQGNSA. V was pared by 3 bases and J by 0 bases, with 14 bases between. The CDR3 is made up of 16 amino acids. The DNA of the CDR3 is TGTGCCAGCAGCTTTCAGATAGACAGAATGAACACTGAAGCTTTCTTT. Its protein is CASSFQIDRMNTEAFF.

V gene TRBV12-3 or TRBV12-4 combines with J gene TRBJ2-1; 12 bases agree with TRBD2. The CDR3 is made up of 18 amino acids. V lost 5 bases to trimming and J lost 0 bases; unmatched junction nucleotides: 8. CDR3 protein: CASSPTSGGPISYNEQFF. CDR3 sequence (DNA): TGTGCCAGCAGTCCGACTAGCGGGGGCCCGATCTCCTACAATGAGCAGTTCTTC.

The chain couples TRBV5-1 to TRBJ1-3; D ambiguous. Germline lookup yields CDR1 SGHRS and CDR2 YFSETQ. V lost 0 bases to trimming and J lost 8 bases, with 12 bases between them. The CDR3 runs to 14 residues. CDR3 region: CASSLVGRSDTIYF. The DNA of the CDR3 is TGCGCCAGCAGCTTGGTTGGGCGGAGCGACACCATATATTTT.

As to this clonotype: Because the CDR3 is missing its conserved closing phenylalanine or tryptophan, this is likely a read error. The DNA is left out, because the CDR3 cannot be placed on it with certainty; the CDR3 is given as TCRdb lists it. The rearrangement joins TRBV7-9 to TRBJ1-1; TRBD1 is the table's D call, not checked against the DNA. From germline, CDR1 is SEHNR and CDR2 FQNEAQ (reference sequence). The CDR3 is 10 residues long, counting both termini. The CDR3 is CASSDEQGTV.

The chain links TRBV7-2 to TRBJ2-3; D might be TRBD2 (5 bases). The CDR3 is made up of 14 amino acids. CDR1 and CDR2 (germline): SGHTA, FQGNSA. V was trimmed by 6 bases and J by 4 bases, leaving 14 bases between them. In nucleotides, the CDR3 is TGTGCCAGCAGTACTAGACTGGGCGCAGATACGCAGTATTTT. This translates into CASSTRLGADTQYF.

The table lists this clonotype with many counts. The V and J genes are TRBV29-1 and TRBJ2-1; the D gene could be TRBD1 or TRBD2 (5 bases each). Germline loops: CDR1 SQVTM, CDR2 ANQGSEA. Trimming cost V 3 bases and J 4 bases, with 10 bases left between them. The CDR3 loop spans 13 amino acids. CDR3 in amino acids: CSVEGVSYNEQFF. CDR3 DNA sequence: TGCAGCGTTGAGGGGGTATCGTACAATGAGCAGTTCTTC.

This clonotype was counted a few times. The chain joins TRBV5-1 to TRBJ2-4; 7 bases fit TRBD1. The CDR3 consists of 16 residues. The V gene end was trimmed by 4 bases and the J gene end by 8 bases; junction bases not matched to a gene: 15. Germline V gives CDR1 SGHRS, CDR2 YFSETQ. In nucleotides, the CDR3 is TGCGCCAGCAGCCCGGGCCTAGGGACAGACGTTGACATTCAGTACTTC. Its protein is CASSPGLGTDVDIQYF.

This clonotype was recorded many times. The chain uses TRBV10-1 and TRBJ2-2; D is unresolved. Deletions cut 0 bases from V and 3 bases from J, with 2 bases between. This CDR3 is built from 13 residues. Germline assignment: CDR1 WNHNN and CDR2 SYGVQD (reference sequence). CDR3 sequence reads: CASSESYTGELFF. The CDR3 coding sequence is TGCGCCAGCAGTGAGTCCTACACCGGGGAGCTGTTTTTT.

In its sample, this clonotype was seen a few times. The chain carries TRBV6-2 or TRBV6-3 and TRBJ1-6; 7 bases agree with TRBD1. With V trimmed by 7 bases and J by 4 bases, 7 bases remained unmatched. The CDR3 runs 15 residues. CDR1 is MNHEY, CDR2 SVGEGT, per germline. CDR3 nucleotides: TGTGCCAGCATCCACGGGGGACAGTATAATTCACCCCTCCACTTT. Translated, it gives CASIHGGQYNSPLHF.

The chain joins TRBV18 to TRBJ2-7, with D possibly TRBD1 on 6 matching bases. Germline V lookup: CDR1 KGHSH, CDR2 LQKENI. The CDR3 extends over 14 amino acids. V dropped 0 bases and J dropped 2 bases, with 8 bases sitting between them. The chain's CDR3 is CASSPPGAAYEQYF. The CDR3 nucleotides are TGTGCCAGCTCACCACCGGGGGCAGCCTACGAGCAGTACTTC.

This clonotype was picked up a small number of times. V and J are TRBV9 and TRBJ2-7; D perhaps matches TRBD1 (6 bases). This CDR3 is built from 13 residues. The germline V gene encodes CDR1 SGDLS and CDR2 YYNGEE. V was clipped by 2 bases and J by 6 bases, with 12 bases between them. The CDR3 sequence: CASSVTGQGEQYF. CDR3 nucleotide sequence: TGTGCCAGCAGCGTTACAGGGCAGGGCGAGCAGTACTTC. Full variable domain (missing parts from reference TRBV9 and TRBJ2-7): DSGVTQTPKHLITATGQRVTLRCSPRSGDLSVYWYQQSLDQGLQFLIQYYNGEERAKGNILERFSAQQFPDLHSELNLSSLELGDSALYFCASSVTGQGEQYFGPGTRLTVT.

V usage is TRBV28 and J usage is TRBJ2-1; D gene unclear. The CDR3 is 16 residues long. V was trimmed by 4 bases and J by 0 bases, leaving 13 bases between them. Germline assignment: CDR1 MDHEN and CDR2 SYDVKM. The CDR3 region has the DNA TGTGCCAGCAGTTCCCAATTAGGGTCCTCCTACAATGAGCAGTTCTTC. Protein product: CASSSQLGSSYNEQFF.

The chain links TRBV12-3 or TRBV12-4 to TRBJ2-5; 9 nucleotides agree with TRBD2. V was pared by 3 bases and J by 2 bases, with 7 bases of the junction left unmatched. CDR3 length equals 16 residues. CDR3 nucleotide sequence: TGTGCCAGCAGTTTGGTTTCTAGCGGGGTTCAAGAGACCCAGTACTTC. Its protein is CASSLVSSGVQETQYF.

The V and J genes are TRBV20-1 and TRBJ2-7; 10 bases are a match to TRBD1. This CDR3 has 18 amino acids. CDR1 is DFQATT, CDR2 SNEGSKA, per germline (reference sequence). Trimming cost V 2 bases and J 4 bases; bases outside gene matches: 17. The CDR3 region has the DNA TGCAGTGCTAGATCCGAGGGAGTCCCGGGACAGGGGCTTTACGAGCAGTACTTC. Translating it yields CSARSEGVPGQGLYEQYF.

This clonotype was counted at least ten times. The V gene is TRBV20-1, the J gene TRBJ2-3; weak D call: TRBD1 (6 bases). The CDR3 spans 15 residues. Germline V gives CDR1 DFQATT, CDR2 SNEGSKA (reference sequence). Trimming cost V 6 bases and J 0 bases, with 16 bases left between them. The CDR3 sequence: CSAVAGDISTDTQYF. The CDR3, as DNA: TGCAGTGCCGTAGCAGGGGACATTAGCACAGATACGCAGTATTTT.

This clonotype was seen many times. The chain has TRBV12-3 or TRBV12-4 and TRBJ2-7; 9 bases line up with TRBD1. This CDR3 contains 12 residues. The ends lost 6 bases at V and 7 bases at J; junction bases unmatched: 4. The CDR3 reads CASRGTGREQYF. CDR3 sequence (DNA): TGTGCCAGCAGGGGGACAGGGCGGGAGCAGTACTTC.

This clonotype has a handful of counts. The V gene is TRBV29-1, the J gene TRBJ2-3; 7 bases agree with TRBD2. The CDR3 covers 13 residues. The V and J ends lost 1 base and 8 bases, in that order; junction bases with no gene match: 6. CDR1 is SQVTM, CDR2 ANQGSEA, per germline. CDR3 sequence: CSVEVGGVGTQYF. The CDR3 DNA reads TGCAGCGTTGAAGTGGGAGGGGTCGGTACGCAGTATTTT.

In this sample, this clonotype turned up many times. The chain joins TRBV28 to TRBJ1-2; D gene unclear. Trimming removed 6 bases at V and 12 bases at J, with 8 bases between. Looked up from germline, CDR1 is MDHEN and CDR2 is SYDVKM. This CDR3 region has 9 residues. CDR3 sequence: CASSTPHTF. Written as DNA, the CDR3 is TGTGCCAGCAGCACCCCCCACACCTTC.

Only a few counts were recorded for this clonotype. V and J are TRBV4-3 and TRBJ2-5, with TRBD1 identical over 7 bases. CDR1 is LGHNA, CDR2 YSLEER, per germline. This CDR3 has 16 residues. J gave up 2 bases and V 1 base, and 7 bases lay outside the gene matches. The CDR3 protein is CASSQGTGAFQETQYF. In nucleotides, the CDR3 is TGCGCCAGCAGCCAAGGAACAGGGGCGTTTCAAGAGACCCAGTACTTC.